This entry features one TCR beta chain sequence. Its antigen is not identified. This sample is part of a study of cytomegalovirus exposure and HLA in healthy donors. Study results and limitations: The authors excluded some V segments, including TRBV6-2 and TRBV6-3, as indistinguishable. Three CMV-associated chains were confirmed in vitro to be specific for CMV antigens.

Primers included in the PCR were 60 Vbeta and 13 Jbeta primers. TCRdb's copy holds only in-frame clones and misses some; the assay was immunoSEQ multiplex PCR. The repertoire includes a few hundred thousand clones, about nine tenths of them detected once, and about 1.7% sits in the top ten. Trimming removed 3 bases from V and 0 bases from J, with 6 bases in between. The germline gives CDR1 MDHEN, CDR2 SYDVKM. The CDR3 runs to 14 residues. The clonotype was recovered from a girl under 10 years old in good health and CMV-seronegative. V and J are TRBV28 and TRBJ1-5; D is ambiguous. Sequenced: PBMCs. The CDR3 sequence is CASSLQYSNQPQHF. DNA for the CDR3: TGTGCCAGCAGTTTGCAGTATAGCAATCAGCCCCAGCATTTT.